This record concerns one T cell receptor (beta chain) sequence. Its antigen is unknown. From germline, CDR1 is SGHAT and CDR2 FQNNGV. The CDR3 sequence is 19 residues long. TCR libraries each used about 3.5 ug of total RNA. Template switching introduced UMIs that contain a 6-nucleotide sample barcode. One entry per CDR3 protein, without DNA, is what TCRdb gives after re-calling the 5' RACE reads. Across around 400,000 distinct CDR3 sequences, the top ten clones capture 2% to 3% of the sample. These data are taken from a study of monozygotic twins with inflammatory bowel disease. Study-wide findings and caveats: The sharing of clonotypes with others was lower in IBD patients than in healthy twins, especially with disease activity. What may have added variability to patient repertoires is that immunosuppressive treatments differed.

The gene calls are TRBV11-2 and TRBJ2-1; TCRdb calls TRBD2, which cannot be checked without DNA. This TCR derives from a human donor with ulcerative colitis or Crohn's disease, or a healthy co-twin of an affected twin (not recorded which). The sequenced sample was blood. The CDR3 spells CASSLVRASGRGSYNEQFF.